The present T cell receptor (beta chain) was sequenced within a study of blood T cell repertoires in COVID-19. Overall study context: Sites in the United States, Italy and Spain provided acute and convalescent COVID-19 samples. In each case, the material was cDNA or gDNA derived from T cells, B-cell-depleted T cells, or PBMCs.

The CDR3 spans 16 residues. The V end lost 4 bases, the J end lost 3 bases, and 16 bases lay between the germline ends. In germline, CDR1 is SGHTA, CDR2 FQGTGA. The authors' processing: Nucleated cell counts were estimated from reference gene primer amplification. Sequencing used immunoSEQ multiplex PCR; TCRdb keeps in-frame clones, though not all of them. The V and J calls and clone size are taken from that table; D and trimming were inferred from the DNA. This sample has tens of thousands of clones, with 88% found just once. The source of this sequence is a woman aged 80 or over with active or convalescent COVID-19. Sequenced material: peripheral blood. J is TRBJ2-1 and V is TRBV7-3; D may be TRBD2 (6 bases). Here the CDR3 DNA reads TGTGCCAGCAGCTCAAGCGGGCCCCCCAACTACAATGAGCAGTTCTTC. It specifies CASSSSGPPNYNEQFF.